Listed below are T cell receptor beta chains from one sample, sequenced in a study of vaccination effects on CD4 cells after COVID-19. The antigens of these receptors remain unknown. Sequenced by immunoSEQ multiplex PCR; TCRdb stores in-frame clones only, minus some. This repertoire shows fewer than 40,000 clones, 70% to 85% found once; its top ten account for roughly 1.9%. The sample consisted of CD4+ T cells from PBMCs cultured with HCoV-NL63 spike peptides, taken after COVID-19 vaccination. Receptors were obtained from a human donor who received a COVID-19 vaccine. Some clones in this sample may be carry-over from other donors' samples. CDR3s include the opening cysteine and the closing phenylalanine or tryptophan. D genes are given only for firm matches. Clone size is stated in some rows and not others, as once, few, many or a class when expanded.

DNA: TGCGCCAGCCGTAGGGGCGACTTGGACACCGGGGAGCTGTTTTTT
CDR3: CASRRGDLDTGELFF
V: TRBV5-1
size: .
J: TRBJ2-2
D: .

DNA: TGTGCCAGCAGGGAAGCTGGCGGAAGGGAAGGGCCCCAGCATTTT
CDR3: CASREAGGREGPQHF
V: TRBV6-1
size: .
J: TRBJ1-5
D: .

DNA: TGTGCCAGCAGTCCCGTCGTCGGATTCACAGATACGCAGTATTTT
CDR3: CASSPVVGFTDTQYF
V: TRBV6-5
size: .
J: TRBJ2-3
D: .

DNA: TGTGCCAGCACCCGGGCAGGCATGGATTTACAGTTCTTC
CDR3: CASTRAGMDLQFF
V: TRBV3-1/TRBV3-2
size: .
J: TRBJ2-1
D: .

DNA: TGCGCCAGCAGCCAAGAAAGAGTAGCGGGGGTGGTTACGCAGTATTTT
CDR3: CASSQERVAGVVTQYF
V: TRBV4-1
size: once
J: TRBJ2-3
D: TRBD2

DNA: TGTGCCAGCAGCCGGGACCGAGGGTATGGCTACACCTTC
CDR3: CASSRDRGYGYTF
V: TRBV6-2/TRBV6-3
size: .
J: TRBJ1-2
D: .

DNA: TGTGCCAGCAGCCTAGGACTAGCGGGGGGCACAGATACGCAGTATTTT
CDR3: CASSLGLAGGTDTQYF
V: TRBV14
size: .
J: TRBJ2-3
D: TRBD2

DNA: TGCAGCGTTGAACAGGGCTACACCACCGGCTACACCTTC
CDR3: CSVEQGYTTGYTF
V: TRBV29-1
size: .
J: TRBJ1-2
D: .

DNA: TGTGCCAGCAGCGTAGGTCAGTCCTACAATGAGCAGTTCTTC
CDR3: CASSVGQSYNEQFF
V: TRBV9
size: .
J: TRBJ2-1
D: .

DNA: TGTGCCAGCAGCGAGAGGCAGGCACCTGATAATTCACCCCTCCACTTT
CDR3: CASSERQAPDNSPLHF
V: TRBV9
size: .
J: TRBJ1-6
D: .

DNA: TGTGCCAGCAGAAGGGACGGAAAAGAGACCCAGTACTTC
CDR3: CASRRDGKETQYF
V: TRBV12-3/TRBV12-4
size: .
J: TRBJ2-5
D: .

DNA: TGTGCCAGCAGTTCATGGACAGCTCCCTATAGCAATCAGCCCCAGCATTTT
CDR3: CASSSWTAPYSNQPQHF
V: TRBV28
size: .
J: TRBJ1-5
D: .

DNA: TGTGCCAGTACCATAGGAGCGGTTAACTATGGCTACACCTTC
CDR3: CASTIGAVNYGYTF
V: TRBV19
size: .
J: TRBJ1-2
D: .

DNA: TGTGCCAGTAGTACCCGGACTAGCGGGAGGGCAGCGGAGACCCAGTACTTC
CDR3: CASSTRTSGRAAETQYF
V: TRBV19
size: .
J: TRBJ2-5
D: TRBD2

DNA: TGTGCCAGCAGCTCCGCAGGGGTGGAGACCCAGTACTTC
CDR3: CASSSAGVETQYF
V: TRBV7-3
size: .
J: TRBJ2-5
D: .

DNA: TGTGCCAGCAGCCCCCTGGCGGGGGGCCAAGAGACCCAGTACTTC
CDR3: CASSPLAGGQETQYF
V: TRBV7-9
size: once
J: TRBJ2-5
D: TRBD2

DNA: TGTGCCAGCAGCGCTCAGGGAGGGCGGGAAAAACTGTTTTTT
CDR3: CASSAQGGREKLFF
V: TRBV9
size: .
J: TRBJ1-4
D: .